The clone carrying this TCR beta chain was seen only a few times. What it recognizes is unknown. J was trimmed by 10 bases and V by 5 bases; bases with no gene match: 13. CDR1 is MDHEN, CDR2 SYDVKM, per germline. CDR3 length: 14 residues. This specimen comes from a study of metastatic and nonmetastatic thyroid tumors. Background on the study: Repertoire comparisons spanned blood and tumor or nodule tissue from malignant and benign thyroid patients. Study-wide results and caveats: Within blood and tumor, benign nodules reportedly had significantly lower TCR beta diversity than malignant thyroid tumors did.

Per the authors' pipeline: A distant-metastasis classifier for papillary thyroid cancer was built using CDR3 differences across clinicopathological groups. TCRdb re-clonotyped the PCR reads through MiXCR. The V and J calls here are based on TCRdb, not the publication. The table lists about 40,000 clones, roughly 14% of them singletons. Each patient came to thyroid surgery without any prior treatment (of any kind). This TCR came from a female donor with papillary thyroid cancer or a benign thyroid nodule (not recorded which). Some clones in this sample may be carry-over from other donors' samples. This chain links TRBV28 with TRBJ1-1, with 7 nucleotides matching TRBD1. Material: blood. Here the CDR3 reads CASSPQDRLVLAFF. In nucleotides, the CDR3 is TGTGCCAGCAGTCCCCAGGACAGGCTCGTGTTAGCTTTCTTT. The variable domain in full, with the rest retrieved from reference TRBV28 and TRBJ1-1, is DVKVTQSSRYLVKRTGEKVFLECVQDMDHENMFWYRQDPGLGLRLIYFSYDVKMKEKGDIPEGYSVSREKKERFSLILESASTNQTSMYLCASSPQDRLVLAFFGQGTRLTVV.